In its sample, the clone carrying this TCR beta chain was seen many times. Germline CDR1 reads SNHLY; CDR2 reads FYNNEI. The CDR3 loop spans 16 amino acids. Trimming removed 6 bases from V and 4 bases from J; junction bases left unmatched: 9. These data originate in a study of T cells in Graves' hyperthyroidism and ophthalmopathy. Amplified regions were TCR beta CDR3 sequences from RNA transcripts. HTBI primers were employed in a first-round RT-PCR of the TCR CDR3. TCRdb processed the multiplex PCR reads anew with MiXCR; each CDR3 protein has one entry. Of 200,000 or so distinct CDR3 sequences in the sample, 17% were seen once.

J is TRBJ2-3 and V is TRBV2; 11 bases map to TRBD2. This TCR was recovered from a woman aged 45-60 years with Graves' hyperthyroidism. Material for sequencing was blood. This CDR3 reads CASRDTSGRDADTQYF. CDR3 nucleotides: TGTGCCAGCAGGGACACTAGCGGGAGAGACGCAGATACGCAGTATTTT.